The 30 T cell receptor beta chains below come from one sample, sequenced in a study of technical replicates of blood from a few donors. The protocol was immunoSEQ multiplex PCR, while the TCRdb copy is restricted to in-frame clones and leaves out a portion. In the table there are 55,000 to 75,000 clones, 93% of which are singletons. Sequencing input: PBMCs. The receptor source for this set is a human donor in good health. Some clones in this sample may be carry-over from other donors' samples.

The chain combines TRBV30 with TRBJ2-2; D may be TRBD1 (6 bases). The length of the CDR3 is 13 residues. Germline V gives CDR1 GTSNPN, CDR2 SVGIG (reference sequence). V lost 4 bases and J lost 4, with 10 bases in between. The CDR3, as DNA: TGTGCCTGGATGCCAGGGGCCACCGGGGAGCTGTTTTTT. It is translated as CAWMPGATGELFF.

V is TRBV4-1 and J is TRBJ2-3; TRBD2 might be the D (6 bases). V was shortened by 0 bases and J by 5 bases, with 18 bases between the two germline ends. Germline V CDR1 and CDR2: MGHRA, YSYEKL. This CDR3 has 17 amino acids. CDR3 bases: TGCGCCAGCAGCCAAGACTGGGGCGGGGCTACCCTAGATACGCAGTATTTT. Its protein is CASSQDWGGATLDTQYF.

The chain links TRBV7-9 to TRBJ2-5; 8 bases are a match to TRBD2. The germline V gene encodes CDR1 SEHNR and CDR2 FQNEAQ (reference sequence). The V segment lost 3 bases and the J segment 5 bases; nucleotides outside the gene matches: 17. This CDR3 spans 18 amino acids. Here the CDR3 DNA reads TGTGCCAGCAGCTTCTGGCGGGAGGATAAATTCAGGCGGGAGACCCAGTACTTC. The encoded protein is CASSFWREDKFRRETQYF. The whole variable domain, filled in from reference TRBV7-9 and TRBJ2-5, reads DTGVSQNPRHKITKRGQNVTFRCDPISEHNRLYWYRQTLGQGPEFLTYFQNEAQLEKSRLLSDRFSAERPKGSFSTLEIQRTEQGDSAMYLCASSFWREDKFRRETQYFGPGTRLLVL.

V and J are TRBV11-1 and TRBJ2-6; D call uncertain. The CDR3 runs to 14 residues. CDR1 is SGHAT and CDR2 is FQDESV in the germline V gene (reference sequence). The V end was cut by 5 bases, the J end by 4 bases, with 9 bases between. The CDR3 sequence is CASSLLVGANVLTF. The CDR3 bases are TGTGCCAGCAGCCTATTGGTCGGGGCCAACGTCCTGACTTTC.

The chain joins TRBV4-3 to TRBJ2-5, with 7 bases that match TRBD2. The germline CDR1 and CDR2 sequences are LGHNA and YSLEER. This CDR3 has 15 amino acids. The V and J ends lost 0 bases and 4 bases, in that order; junction bases with no gene match: 5. The CDR3 reads CASSQDNLAGETQYF. CDR3 in DNA: TGCGCCAGCAGCCAAGATAATTTAGCGGGAGAGACCCAGTACTTC.

The chain links TRBV28 to TRBJ2-7; 7 bases fit TRBD2. V shed 4 bases and J 6 bases; nucleotides not matched to a gene: 6. CDR1 is MDHEN, CDR2 SYDVKM, per germline. The CDR3 covers 13 residues. Written as DNA, the CDR3 is TGTGCCAGCAGTTCCTGGGGGGGACGCGAGCAGTACTTC. Translated: CASSSWGGREQYF.

The rearrangement joins TRBV27 to TRBJ1-6; perhaps TRBD1 as D (6 bases). The CDR3 length is 17 residues. Germline CDR1 and CDR2: MNHEY and SMNVEV (reference sequence). Trimming stripped 5 bases from V and 7 bases from J, with 21 bases between. The CDR3 spells CASSPRGGAMRNSPLHF. For the CDR3, the DNA is TGTGCCAGCAGTCCAAGGGGGGGGGCGATGAGGAATTCACCCCTCCACTTT.

The gene calls are TRBV19 and TRBJ2-7; tentatively, D is TRBD1 (5 bases). The CDR3 totals 14 residues. In germline, CDR1 is LNHDA, CDR2 SQIVND (reference sequence). Trimming left V 5 bases short and J 2 bases short, with 13 bases between. CDR3 region: CASSLGTGAYEQYF. The CDR3 DNA sequence: TGTGCCAGTAGTTTGGGAACAGGCGCCTACGAGCAGTACTTC.

This clone was observed once. The chain recombines TRBV14 with TRBJ1-3; D unclear. The CDR3 runs 13 residues. Germline CDR1 and CDR2: SGHDN and FVKESK. Trimming left V 1 base short and J 4 bases short, with 5 bases between. The CDR3 DNA reads TGTGCCAGCAGCCAAGGTCCGGGAAACACCATATATTTT. This sequence encodes CASSQGPGNTIYF.

The gene calls are TRBV7-9 and TRBJ2-5; 10 positions agree with TRBD2. CDR1 is SEHNR and CDR2 is FQNEAQ in the germline V gene (reference sequence). The junction had 3 bases not matched to a gene; V was cut back by 4 bases and J by 4 bases. CDR3 size: 14 residues. The CDR3 nucleotides read TGTGCCAGCAGCTCACGACTAGCGGGAGAGACCCAGTACTTC. The encoded protein is CASSSRLAGETQYF.

The J gene is TRBJ1-6, the V gene TRBV14, with D perhaps matching TRBD1 (5 bases). V was cut by 4 bases and J by 9 bases, with 13 bases left in between. This CDR3 comprises 14 residues. Germline CDR1 SGHDN, CDR2 FVKESK. The CDR3 sequence: CASSPLGGGSPLHF. For the CDR3, the DNA is TGTGCCAGCAGCCCCTTGGGGGGGGGTTCACCCCTCCACTTT.

The V call is TRBV19, the J call TRBJ2-3; D unresolved. The CDR3 length is 14 residues. V lost 4 bases, J lost 0 bases, and 8 bases lay in between. Germline V gene sequence: CDR1 LNHDA, CDR2 SQIVND (reference sequence). In DNA form, the CDR3 reads TGTGCCAGTAGTACCCAAACTAGCACAGATACGCAGTATTTT. It specifies CASSTQTSTDTQYF.

V and J are TRBV4-2 and TRBJ2-2; D remains unclear. Germline V gene sequence: CDR1 LGHNA, CDR2 YNFKEQ. Trimming pared 0 bases from V and 7 bases from J, leaving 12 bases between. The CDR3 runs 15 residues. The CDR3 sequence: CASSQDLSVGGELFF. CDR3 DNA: TGTGCCAGCAGCCAAGATTTGTCGGTCGGCGGGGAGCTGTTTTTT.

The CDR3 protein is CSVEDHRDSVYEQYF. The CDR3 DNA reads TGCAGCGTTGAAGATCACCGGGACAGCGTCTACGAGCAGTACTTC. This sequence joins TRBV29-1 and TRBJ2-7, with 7 bases lining up with TRBD1. Germline V CDR1 and CDR2: SQVTM, ANQGSEA. There are 15 residues in the CDR3. J gave up 3 bases and V 0 bases, and 8 bases lay outside the gene matches.

The gene calls are TRBV4-3 and TRBJ2-2; D might be TRBD2 (7 bases). The germline V and J ends were trimmed by 0 bases and 5 bases, with 16 bases remaining between them. Germline loops: CDR1 LGHNA, CDR2 YSLEER. This CDR3 contains 17 residues. The CDR3 is CASSQEFGGARTGELFF. In nucleotides, the CDR3 is TGCGCCAGCAGCCAAGAATTTGGGGGGGCTCGGACCGGGGAGCTGTTTTTT.

V usage is TRBV25-1 and J usage is TRBJ2-1, with 11 nucleotides matching TRBD2. Germline V CDR1 and CDR2: MGHDK, SYGVNS. J was trimmed by 10 bases and V by 10 bases; bases with no gene match: 9. This CDR3 is built from 13 residues. CDR3 sequence reads: CAIGSRLAGEQFF. DNA of the CDR3: TGTGCCATCGGGTCCAGACTAGCGGGAGAGCAGTTCTTC.

V usage is TRBV19 and J usage is TRBJ1-5; 10 bases fit TRBD1. V lost 3 bases and J lost 2; bases outside the gene matches: 4. Per the germline V gene, CDR1 is LNHDA and CDR2 is SQIVND (reference sequence). This CDR3 is built from 16 residues. The CDR3 region is CASSIRDRGGNQPQHF. The CDR3 DNA sequence: TGTGCCAGTAGTATCCGGGACAGGGGTGGCAATCAGCCCCAGCATTTT.

This sequence joins TRBV15 and TRBJ2-7, with 12 bases identical to TRBD2. The CDR3 is 17 residues long. V lost 0 bases and J lost 7; bases outside the gene matches: 10. From germline, CDR1 is LNHNV and CDR2 YYDKDF (reference sequence). The CDR3 nucleotides read TGTGCCACCAGCAGAGATCCACTAGCGGGGGGCCTGGTGGAGCAGTACTTC. It specifies CATSRDPLAGGLVEQYF.

The genes are TRBV2 and TRBJ2-5, with 7 bases lining up with TRBD2. Looked up from germline, CDR1 is SNHLY and CDR2 is FYNNEI. This CDR3 is 15 amino acids long. V lost 6 bases and J lost 3; bases outside the gene matches: 10. The CDR3 DNA reads as TGTGCCAGCAGCGCACCTAGCGGATGGGAAGAGACCCAGTACTTC. Amino acid sequence: CASSAPSGWEETQYF. Supplemented by reference TRBV2 and TRBJ2-5, the full variable domain reads EPEVTQTPSHQVTQMGQEVILRCVPISNHLYFYWYRQILGQKVEFLVSFYNNEISEKSEIFDDQFSVERPDGSNFTLKIRSTKLEDSAMYFCASSAPSGWEETQYFGPGTRLLVL.

This rearrangement joins TRBV9 to TRBJ2-1; 10 bases fit TRBD1. J lost 7 bases, V lost 0 bases, and 4 bases had no gene match. Per germline, CDR1 SGDLS and CDR2 YYNGEE. The CDR3 totals 15 residues. The CDR3 loop reads CASSVGGTGVNEQFF. CDR3 DNA sequence: TGTGCCAGCAGCGTAGGAGGGACAGGGGTAAATGAGCAGTTCTTC.

The rearrangement links TRBV5-1 to TRBJ1-4; 8 nucleotides line up with TRBD1. This CDR3 spans 15 amino acids. Germline CDR1 is SGHRS and CDR2 is YFSETQ. V gave up 0 bases and J gave up 6 bases; unmatched junction bases: 4. Written as DNA, the CDR3 is TGCGCCAGCAGCTTGGGGACAGGGATGTATGAAAAACTGTTTTTT. Residues: CASSLGTGMYEKLFF.

The chain joins TRBV7-9 to TRBJ1-1; D is ambiguous. CDR3 length: 13 amino acids. Germline V gene lookup returns CDR1 SEHNR and CDR2 FQNEAQ (reference sequence). V was shortened by 5 bases and J by 8 bases, with 15 bases between the two germline ends. The CDR3 loop reads CASSPSWLQEAFF. DNA for the CDR3: TGTGCCAGCAGCCCCTCTTGGTTACAGGAAGCTTTCTTT.

This chain connects TRBV7-6 to TRBJ2-2, with 8 bases identical to TRBD2. Germline assignment: CDR1 SGHVS and CDR2 FNYEAQ. With V trimmed by 1 base and J by 4 bases, 5 bases remained unmatched. The CDR3 covers 16 residues. CDR3 bases: TGTGCCAGCAGCTTAGAAGCGGGGGTCCCCACCGGGGAGCTGTTTTTT. It translates to CASSLEAGVPTGELFF.

The chain carries TRBV2 and TRBJ2-2, with TRBD2 as a possible D gene (6 bases). V shed 2 bases and J shed 5 bases, with 15 bases lying between them. Germline CDR1 SNHLY, CDR2 FYNNEI. The CDR3 contains 16 residues. The CDR3 DNA reads as TGTGCCAGCAGTGAACGACTAGTTATCAAGACCGGGGAGCTGTTTTTT. Its protein is CASSERLVIKTGELFF. The whole variable domain, remainder taken from reference TRBV2 and TRBJ2-2, is EPEVTQTPSHQVTQMGQEVILRCVPISNHLYFYWYRQILGQKVEFLVSFYNNEISEKSEIFDDQFSVERPDGSNFTLKIRSTKLEDSAMYFCASSERLVIKTGELFFGEGSRLTVL.

The chain employs TRBV18 and TRBJ2-6; TRBD1 is a possible D gene (7 bases). Trimming stripped 2 bases from V and 0 bases from J, with 11 bases between. The CDR3 is 17 amino acids. Germline CDR1 reads KGHSH; CDR2 reads LQKENI. CDR3 sequence reads: CASSPGTAGSGANVLTF. The CDR3 DNA is TGTGCCAGCTCACCAGGGACAGCGGGCTCTGGGGCCAACGTCCTGACTTTC.

This clone has a single count. The chain is built from TRBV7-8 and TRBJ1-4; the match to TRBD1 covers 10 bases. CDR3 size: 14 residues. V shed 5 bases, J shed 7 bases, and the junction held 4 bases outside the gene matches. From germline, CDR1 is SGHVS and CDR2 FQNEAQ. DNA of the CDR3: TGTGCCAGCAGCCGTGGGACAGGGGTTGAAAAACTGTTTTTT. This translates into CASSRGTGVEKLFF.

This chain joins TRBV19 and TRBJ1-2; no clear D gene. This CDR3 region has 13 residues. The ends were cut back, 3 bases at V and 9 bases at J, with 14 bases in the middle. Germline CDR1 and CDR2: LNHDA and SQIVND (reference sequence). The CDR3 loop reads CASSIGGRSSYTF. The CDR3 DNA sequence: TGTGCCAGTAGTATCGGCGGTCGGTCAAGCTACACCTTC.

V is TRBV2 and J is TRBJ2-5; TRBD2 aligns across 12 bases. The germline CDR1 and CDR2 sequences are SNHLY and FYNNEI. This CDR3 contains 15 residues. The junction had 7 bases not matched to a gene; V was cut back by 5 bases and J by 6 bases. The DNA of the CDR3 is TGTGCCAGCAGTCTAGGACTAGCGGGATCCCAGACCCAGTACTTC. It encodes CASSLGLAGSQTQYF.

The chain couples TRBV2 to TRBJ2-3; 8 bases are a match to TRBD2. Germline V CDR1 and CDR2: SNHLY, FYNNEI. Losses at the gene ends were 8 bases for V and 3 bases for J; bases not matched to a gene: 7. CDR3 length equals 14 residues. CDR3 DNA sequence: TGTGCCAGCGATGGGACTAGGGAAACAGATACGCAGTATTTT. It is translated as CASDGTRETDTQYF.

The chain links TRBV7-2 to TRBJ1-5; TRBD1 agrees at 9 bases. V trimming: 5 bases; J trimming: 4 bases; junction bases outside the gene matches: 3. The CDR3 contains 14 residues. Looked up from germline, CDR1 is SGHTA and CDR2 is FQGNSA. CDR3 residues: CASSGTGLNQPQHF. DNA for the CDR3: TGTGCCAGCAGCGGGACAGGGCTAAATCAGCCCCAGCATTTT.